One and the same sample provided the 31 T cell receptor beta chains below, sequenced in a study of CXCR3-negative and CXCR3-positive naive CD8 T cells (dated by TCRdb to between 2018 and 2020). General findings and caveats noted by the study authors: TRB CDR3s from CXCR3-positive naive cells showed higher hydrophobicity (lower Kidera factor 4), lower energy, and higher strength and volume indices than CXCR3-negative naive cells.

These receptors have no identified antigens. Reads for this sample came from a NextSeq 550. The Human TCR Profiling Kit (MiLaboratory) was used to prepare UMI-labeled 5' RACE TRB cDNA libraries. Through TCRdb reprocessing, the reads give one entry per CDR3 protein sequence; DNA is omitted. This sample's table lists 100,000 to 150,000 distinct CDR3 sequences. The top ten constitute about 0.37% of the sample. The sample comprised naive CXCR3+ CD8+ T cells from blood. This specimen's cell subset or site label, per the study, means: CD45RO-CCR7+CD27+CD95- naive CD8+ T cells expressing CXCR3 (TNR3+). The source of these receptors is a human donor in good health. Some clones in this sample may be carry-over from other donors' samples.

The V gene is TRBV4-2, the J gene TRBJ1-1; the TCRdb D gene call, TRBD1, has no DNA to confirm it. CDR1 LGHNA and CDR2 YNFKEQ come from the germline V gene. This CDR3 is built from 14 residues. CDR3: CASSQGTDSAEAFF.

The J gene is TRBJ2-1, the V gene TRBV4-1; lacking DNA, the TRBD2 call made by TCRdb goes unchecked. Germline-derived CDR1 and CDR2 are MGHRA and YSYEKL. The CDR3 loop spans 16 amino acids. The CDR3 loop reads CASSPSGSGGYNEQFF.

The chain joins TRBV7-9 to TRBJ2-2; as DNA is missing, the TRBD1 call by TCRdb cannot be tested. This CDR3 spans 12 amino acids. CDR1 is SEHNR and CDR2 is FQNEAQ in the germline V gene (reference sequence). CDR3 region: CASIKGAGELFF.

The chain has TRBV10-2 and TRBJ2-3. Germline CDR1 reads WSHSY; CDR2 reads SAAADI. The CDR3 is 14 residues long. The CDR3: CASSELNSADTQYF.

The gene calls are TRBV11-2 and TRBJ2-3; checking the TCRdb D call of TRBD1 is not possible without DNA. The CDR3 is 15 residues long. CDR1 and CDR2 (germline): SGHAT, FQNNGV. Here the CDR3 reads CASSLGGSGADTQYF.

The V call is TRBV7-9, the J call TRBJ2-3; the D gene TCRdb calls, TRBD1, cannot be checked with no DNA. The germline CDR1 and CDR2 sequences are SEHNR and FQNEAQ (reference sequence). The CDR3 is made up of 15 amino acids. CDR3 sequence: CASSPYRQDTDTQYF.

V usage is TRBV12-3 or TRBV12-4 and J usage is TRBJ2-1; TCRdb names TRBD1, which stays unverified in the absence of DNA. CDR3 size: 16 residues. The CDR3 region is CASSSHRDRGRQGQFF.

The rearrangement joins TRBV20-1 to TRBJ2-7; without DNA, the TCRdb call of TRBD1 cannot be checked. Germline CDR1 is DFQATT and CDR2 is SNEGSKA (reference sequence). This CDR3 contains 15 residues. This CDR3 reads CSASYGQGASYEQYF.

The V and J genes are TRBV7-3 and TRBJ2-1; lacking DNA, the TRBD1 call made by TCRdb goes unchecked. Germline V lookup: CDR1 SGHTA, CDR2 FQGTGA. This CDR3 spans 17 amino acids. The CDR3: CASSLFPGAMMGGEQFF.

The chain has TRBV6-2 or TRBV6-3 and TRBJ2-1; TCRdb gives TRBD2 as the D gene, but with no DNA this cannot be confirmed. Germline CDR1 MNHEY, CDR2 SVGEGT. This CDR3 region has 14 residues. This chain's CDR3 is CASSFGISGYEQFF.

This chain uses TRBV7-9 with TRBJ1-1; no DNA is available, so the TRBD1 call from TCRdb remains unchecked. Germline V CDR1 and CDR2: SEHNR, FQNEAQ (reference sequence). The CDR3 has 14 amino acids. CDR3 protein: CADKGGHPNTEAFF.

The chain recombines TRBV19 with TRBJ1-1; TCRdb calls TRBD1, which cannot be checked without DNA. Looked up from germline, CDR1 is LNHDA and CDR2 is SQIVND (reference sequence). The CDR3 is 12 amino acids. The CDR3 loop reads CASRIRQYEAFF. Looking up the rest from reference TRBV19 and TRBJ1-1 gives the full variable domain: DGGITQSPKYLFRKEGQNVTLSCEQNLNHDAMYWYRQDPGQGLRLIYYSQIVNDFQKGDIAEGYSVSREKKESFPLTVTSAQKNPTAFYLCASRIRQYEAFFGQGTRLTVV.

The chain recombines TRBV23-1 with TRBJ1-4. TRBV23-1 is identified as an open reading frame with a role that is uncertain. The CDR3 length is 14 residues. The CDR3 sequence is CASSCPATNEKLFF.

This sequence joins TRBV18 and TRBJ1-1. The CDR3 consists of 13 residues. Germline V lookup: CDR1 KGHSH, CDR2 LQKENI. The CDR3 reads CASSLPSSTEAFF.

V is TRBV7-9 and J is TRBJ2-7; without DNA, the TCRdb call of TRBD1 cannot be checked. Germline V CDR1 and CDR2: SEHNR, FQNEAQ (reference sequence). CDR3 size: 15 residues. This chain's CDR3 is CASSLEQGVDYEQYF.

V is TRBV29-1 and J is TRBJ2-7; with no DNA, the TCRdb D assignment of TRBD1 cannot be verified. The CDR3 totals 14 residues. Germline V gives CDR1 SQVTM, CDR2 ANQGSEA. CDR3 sequence: CSVVGRGLSYEQYF.

V is TRBV7-6 and J is TRBJ2-5. Germline V gene data show CDR1 as SGHVS and CDR2 as FNYEAQ. This CDR3 is built from 13 residues. The CDR3: CASSSGYGETQYF.

V gene TRBV7-6 combines with J gene TRBJ2-7; TCRdb selects TRBD2, and the lack of DNA leaves this call unchecked. CDR3 length: 15 amino acids. From germline, CDR1 is SGHVS and CDR2 FNYEAQ. CDR3 sequence: CASSAAGPGSYEQYF.

The chain combines TRBV7-9 with TRBJ2-2; as DNA is missing, the TRBD1 call by TCRdb cannot be tested. The CDR3 extends over 15 amino acids. The V gene's germline CDR1 is SEHNR and CDR2 FQNEAQ (reference sequence). CDR3 amino acids: CASSFTVGGTGELFF.

This chain uses TRBV7-2 with TRBJ2-7. CDR3 length equals 13 residues. Germline assignment: CDR1 SGHTA and CDR2 FQGNSA. The CDR3 region is CASSLAPGYEQYF.

The rearrangement uses TRBV30 and TRBJ2-7; absent DNA, TCRdb's TRBD1 call cannot be checked. CDR1 is GTSNPN, CDR2 SVGIG, per germline (reference sequence). The CDR3 consists of 13 residues. CDR3 residues: CAWSMDTSYEQYF.

V and J are TRBV12-3 or TRBV12-4 and TRBJ2-7. This CDR3 region has 13 residues. CDR3 sequence reads: CASGRGAPYEQYF.

The chain has TRBV9 and TRBJ2-3. Looked up from germline, CDR1 is SGDLS and CDR2 is YYNGEE. CDR3 length: 16 residues. The CDR3 loop reads CASSVGERYSTDTQYF.

This chain connects TRBV4-3 to TRBJ1-4; TCRdb names TRBD1, which stays unverified in the absence of DNA. Germline V gene data show CDR1 as LGHNA and CDR2 as YSLEER. This CDR3 region has 15 residues. The CDR3 sequence is CASSPTDRDGEKLFF.

The chain recombines TRBV29-1 with TRBJ2-7. Germline values: CDR1 SQVTM, CDR2 ANQGSEA. The CDR3 consists of 13 residues. Here the CDR3 reads CSVDRLSSYEQYF.

V gene TRBV12-3 or TRBV12-4 combines with J gene TRBJ2-2; the TCRdb call, TRBD1, lacks DNA for checking. This CDR3 is 18 amino acids long. Here the CDR3 reads CASSSQEVGPVHTGELFF.

V gene TRBV29-1 combines with J gene TRBJ2-7; TCRdb lists TRBD2, though no DNA is available to test this call. Germline CDR1 and CDR2: SQVTM and ANQGSEA. The CDR3 has 14 residues. The CDR3 loop reads CSVWGLAGLSEQYF.

The rearrangement uses TRBV7-9 and TRBJ2-1; TCRdb returns TRBD1, unconfirmable since there is no DNA. The CDR3 has 14 amino acids. Germline V gives CDR1 SEHNR, CDR2 FQNEAQ (reference sequence). The CDR3 loop reads CASSLTGAYNEQFF.

V gene TRBV19 combines with J gene TRBJ1-2; TCRdb proposes TRBD1, but this gene call is untestable without DNA. The CDR3 sequence is 13 residues long. Germline V lookup: CDR1 LNHDA, CDR2 SQIVND (reference sequence). This chain's CDR3 is CASWTGTGDGYTF.

The chain combines TRBV11-2 with TRBJ2-1; the D gene TCRdb calls, TRBD1, cannot be checked with no DNA. The CDR3 length is 14 residues. CDR1 SGHAT and CDR2 FQNNGV come from the germline V gene. The CDR3 here is CAGSPPGVGDEQFF.

V usage is TRBV5-1 and J usage is TRBJ2-2; the TCRdb call, TRBD1, lacks DNA for checking. Germline V gene sequence: CDR1 SGHRS, CDR2 YFSETQ. The length of the CDR3 is 15 residues. CDR3 residues: CASSPDRGFLTELFF.